This note documents a single T cell receptor beta chain sequence. Its antigen is still unknown. This sample was taken from a study of T cell responses to AZD1222 COVID-19 vaccine. CDR3 size: 14 residues. Unmatched junction bases numbered 7, after V lost 6 bases and J lost 6 bases. Per germline, CDR1 SGHTA and CDR2 FQGNSA. Profiled with immunoSEQ multiplex PCR; TCRdb holds only in-frame clones, not every one. The repertoire has approximately 100,000 clones, around 87% of them found once; the top ten carry roughly 12%. Broader study findings: Spike-specific TCR breadth and depth went up after people got two AZD1222 doses.

This chain joins TRBV7-2 and TRBJ2-3; the match to TRBD1 covers 9 bases. This clonotype was sampled from an adult in good health. This sample comprised peripheral blood, obtained on day 0 of AZD1222 vaccination. The CDR3 here is CASRLTGGWDTQYF. In DNA, the CDR3 is TGTGCCAGCAGGTTGACAGGGGGGTGGGATACGCAGTATTTT.